This paragraph reports one T cell receptor (beta chain). Its antigen remains unidentified. Viral peptide pool expansion of antigen-specific CD4+ T cells preceded sequencing in the ViraFEST assay. Following culture for approximately ten days, CD4+ T cells were isolated. This person's SARS-CoV-2 infection, confirmed by PCR, occurred between March and December 2020. The culture medium for two million PBMC per well included approximately 10 IU/ml IL-2 and around 9.8 ug/ml peptides. On day 3 and again on day 7, half the medium was replaced with IL-2 medium. This sample was included in a study of vaccination effects on CD4 cells after COVID-19. The overall study: Two doses of either BNT162b2 or mRNA-1273 were given to each participant.

Assay: immunoSEQ multiplex PCR; the TCRdb copy retains only in-frame clones and omits some. The table has around 46,000 clones, 75% seen once; the top ten hold just under 30%. The origin of this receptor is a human donor who had a prior SARS-CoV-2 infection. Here the sequenced sample was CD4+ T cells from PBMCs cultured with a peptide pool, taken before COVID-19 vaccination.

The CDR3 nucleotides read TGTGCCAGCAGTTTACTTAGCGGGGCCTTCACAGATACGCAGTATTTT. Residues: CASSLLSGAFTDTQYF. The chain combines TRBV27 with TRBJ2-3; TRBD2 matches at 8 bases. The V and J ends lost 2 bases and 2 bases, in that order; junction bases with no gene match: 6. The CDR3 runs 16 residues. Germline values: CDR1 MNHEY, CDR2 SMNVEV (reference sequence).